Below, 18 T cell receptor beta chains from the same sample are listed, as sequenced in a study of pediatric ulcerative colitis. The table came from immunoSEQ multiplex PCR; TCRdb's copy has only in-frame clones and leaves some out. The profile shows about 36,000 clones, 73% of them singletons. Rectal tissue came from one to two pinch biopsies taken at colonoscopy. Sample: gut tissue. The receptors were sampled from a boy younger than 18 with moderate ulcerative colitis.

This rearrangement joins TRBV19 to TRBJ2-7; no clear D gene. Per the germline V gene, CDR1 is LNHDA and CDR2 is SQIVND (reference sequence). V shed 6 bases and J shed 6 bases, with 18 bases lying between them. CDR3 length: 14 residues. The CDR3 bases are TGTGCCAGTAGGTCCCGGTGGGCAGAGGCCGAGCAGTACTTC. This codes for CASRSRWAEAEQYF.

The genes are TRBV5-4 and TRBJ2-5; maybe TRBD1 (5 bases). This CDR3 is built from 14 residues. Germline V gene sequence: CDR1 SGHNT, CDR2 YYREEE (reference sequence). V dropped 5 bases and J dropped 2 bases, with 13 bases sitting between them. The CDR3 DNA is TGTGCCAGCAGTTCAGGACACGTACAAGAGACCCAGTACTTC. Translating it yields CASSSGHVQETQYF.

This clone is medium-sized by share. V and J are TRBV4-3 and TRBJ1-1; 7 bases line up with TRBD1. The CDR3 sequence is 14 residues long. CDR1 is LGHNA, CDR2 YSLEER, per germline. Trimming removed 4 bases from V and 7 bases from J; junction bases left unmatched: 9. CDR3 nucleotide sequence: TGCGCCAGCAGCCGCGACAGGGCGGTGGGTGAAGCTTTCTTT. This gives the protein CASSRDRAVGEAFF.

The chain recombines TRBV19 with TRBJ1-2; D may be TRBD1 (5 bases). The CDR3 extends over 15 amino acids. V was trimmed by 7 bases and J by 8 bases, leaving 23 bases between them. Germline V gene lookup returns CDR1 LNHDA and CDR2 SQIVND (reference sequence). This chain's CDR3 is CASIEGRDEWRGYTF. In DNA form, the CDR3 reads TGTGCCAGTATCGAGGGCAGGGACGAGTGGCGAGGCTACACCTTC.

The rearrangement uses TRBV4-1 and TRBJ1-1; D unresolved. Looked up from germline, CDR1 is MGHRA and CDR2 is YSYEKL. Between the trimmed V and J ends, which lost 6 bases and 5 bases, there was a span of 16 bases. The CDR3 is made up of 14 amino acids. This CDR3 is CASSSSPVGTEAFF. CDR3 coding DNA: TGCGCCAGCAGTTCTAGCCCAGTGGGAACTGAAGCTTTCTTT.

The chain has TRBV27 and TRBJ1-5, with D maybe TRBD1 (5 bases). Trimming removed 4 bases from V and 0 bases from J, with 10 bases in between. The V gene's germline CDR1 is MNHEY and CDR2 SMNVEV (reference sequence). The length of the CDR3 is 15 residues. CDR3 in amino acids: CASSWGPGSNQPQHF. The CDR3 DNA reads as TGTGCCAGCAGTTGGGGACCTGGTAGCAATCAGCCCCAGCATTTT.

The chain carries TRBV9 and TRBJ2-5; 7 nucleotides align to TRBD2. The CDR3 runs 15 residues. The V and J ends lost 1 base and 2 bases, in that order; junction bases with no gene match: 5. The germline CDR1 and CDR2 sequences are SGDLS and YYNGEE. DNA of the CDR3: TGTGCCAGCAGCGTAATAGCGGGCCCACAAGAGACCCAGTACTTC. Translation: CASSVIAGPQETQYF.

This clone was counted a few times. The V and J genes are TRBV27 and TRBJ1-1; 10 bases are a match to TRBD1. The J segment lost 4 bases and the V segment lost 7 bases, leaving 6 bases of the junction unmatched. CDR1 and CDR2 (germline): MNHEY, SMNVEV (reference sequence). The CDR3 extends over 14 amino acids. The CDR3 region is CASNRQGASTEAFF. The CDR3 bases are TGTGCCAGCAACCGACAGGGGGCAAGCACTGAAGCTTTCTTT.

In its sample, this clone was seen a few times. The rearrangement uses TRBV4-1 and TRBJ2-3, with 7 positions matching TRBD1. CDR1 and CDR2 (germline): MGHRA, YSYEKL. The CDR3 spans 15 residues. The V gene end was trimmed by 4 bases and the J gene end by 0 bases; junction bases not matched to a gene: 4. The CDR3 DNA reads TGCGCCAGCAGCCTGCCGGGACAGAGCACAGATACGCAGTATTTT. Protein sequence: CASSLPGQSTDTQYF.

The chain joins TRBV4-2 to TRBJ2-1, with D unclear. Germline V CDR1 and CDR2: LGHNA, YNFKEQ. This CDR3 region has 16 residues. Trimming stripped 1 base from V and 2 bases from J, with 12 bases between. The CDR3 DNA is TGTGCCAGCAGCCAAGGTCCCTTGGGCCCCTACAATGAGCAGTTCTTC. This translates into CASSQGPLGPYNEQFF.

This clone was seen a few times. The genes are TRBV14 and TRBJ1-4; a possible D gene is TRBD1 (6 bases). This CDR3 spans 16 amino acids. Trimming shortened V by 4 bases and J by 3 bases, and 15 bases separated the two germline ends. CDR1 and CDR2 (germline): SGHDN, FVKESK. CDR3 sequence (DNA): TGTGCCAGCAGCCTACAGGGAGTGCTGGCTAATGAAAAACTGTTTTTT. Translating gives CASSLQGVLANEKLFF.

The J gene is TRBJ1-2, the V gene TRBV19; D is possibly TRBD1 (5 bases). CDR3 size: 16 residues. Between the trimmed V and J ends, which lost 5 bases and 0 bases, there was a span of 16 bases. CDR1 and CDR2 from the germline V gene are LNHDA and SQIVND (reference sequence). CDR3 residues: CASSFTWDGANYGYTF. The CDR3 region has the DNA TGTGCCAGTAGTTTCACCTGGGACGGAGCTAACTATGGCTACACCTTC.

This clone was counted a few times. V gene TRBV14 combines with J gene TRBJ1-3; no reliable D call. The CDR3 consists of 15 residues. Trimming cost V 0 bases and J 3 bases, with 9 bases left between them. Germline lookup yields CDR1 SGHDN and CDR2 FVKESK. CDR3 in DNA: TGTGCCAGCAGCCAAGACCATCACTATGGAAACACCATATATTTT. Amino acid sequence: CASSQDHHYGNTIYF. Combining the CDR3 with reference TRBV14 and TRBJ1-3 gives the whole variable domain EAGVTQFPSHSVIEKGQTVTLRCDPISGHDNLYWYRRVMGKEIKFLLHFVKESKQDESGMPNNRFLAERTGGTYSTLKVQPAELEDSGVYFCASSQDHHYGNTIYFGEGSWLTVV.

This chain joins TRBV11-2 and TRBJ2-7, with TRBD2 matching over 9 bases. V was clipped by 5 bases and J by 8 bases; unmatched bases: 16. The CDR3 runs to 16 residues. The germline V gene encodes CDR1 SGHAT and CDR2 FQNNGV. CDR3 sequence reads: CASSPIAGETSPQQYF. The CDR3 nucleotides read TGTGCCAGCAGCCCAATAGCGGGAGAAACTTCCCCGCAGCAGTACTTC.

In its sample, this clone was seen once. This chain joins TRBV11-3 and TRBJ1-2; 9 nucleotides agree with TRBD1. The V gene's germline CDR1 is SGHNT and CDR2 YENEEA. V was clipped by 5 bases and J by 7 bases; unmatched bases: 5. This CDR3 has 13 amino acids. The DNA for the CDR3 is TGTGCCAGCAGCACCCGACAGGGGGGTGGCTACACCTTC. The encoded protein is CASSTRQGGGYTF.

CDR3 nucleotide sequence: TGTGCCATCAGTGAGGACAGGGGCGCTGAAAAACTGTTTTTT. This encodes CAISEDRGAEKLFF. The chain couples TRBV10-3 to TRBJ1-4, with TRBD1 matching 8 bases. The V gene end was trimmed by 2 bases and the J gene end by 7 bases; junction bases not matched to a gene: 3. The CDR3 extends over 14 amino acids. Germline V lookup: CDR1 ENHRY, CDR2 SYGVKD.

This chain connects TRBV7-2 to TRBJ1-2; 9 nucleotides match TRBD1. With 5 bases clipped from V and 7 bases from J, the junction kept 14 bases outside the gene matches. This CDR3 is built from 16 residues. Germline CDR1 SGHTA, CDR2 FQGNSA. The CDR3 region has the DNA TGTGCCAGCAGCGTAAGGACCCGGGACAGGGCATCTGGCTACACCTTC. Protein: CASSVRTRDRASGYTF.

The V call is TRBV15, the J call TRBJ2-1, with TRBD2 identical over 11 bases. CDR1 and CDR2 (germline): LNHNV, YYDKDF (reference sequence). There are 17 residues in the CDR3. J lost 8 bases, V lost 1 base, and 10 bases had no gene match. The CDR3 coding sequence is TGTGCCACCAGCAGAGTAGGGGTAGCGGGAGGGCCCCATGAGCAGTTCTTC. Its protein is CATSRVGVAGGPHEQFF. Filled out from reference TRBV15 and TRBJ2-1, the complete variable domain reads DAMVIQNPRYQVTQFGKPVTLSCSQTLNHNVMYWYQQKSSQAPKLLFHYYDKDFNNEADTPDNFQSRRPNTSFCFLDIRSPGLGDTAMYLCATSRVGVAGGPHEQFFGPGTRLTVL.